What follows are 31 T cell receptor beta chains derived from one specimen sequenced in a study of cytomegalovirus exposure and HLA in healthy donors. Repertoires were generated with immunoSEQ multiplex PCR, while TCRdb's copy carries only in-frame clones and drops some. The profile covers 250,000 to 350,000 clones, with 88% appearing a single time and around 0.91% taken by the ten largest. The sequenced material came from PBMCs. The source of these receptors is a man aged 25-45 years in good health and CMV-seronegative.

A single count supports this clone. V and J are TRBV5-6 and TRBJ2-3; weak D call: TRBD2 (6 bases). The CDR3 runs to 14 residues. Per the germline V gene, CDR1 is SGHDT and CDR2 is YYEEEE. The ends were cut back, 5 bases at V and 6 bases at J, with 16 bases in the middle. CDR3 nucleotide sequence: TGTGCCAGCAGGAAGGGACTGATCTCTGATACGCAGTATTTT. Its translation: CASRKGLISDTQYF.

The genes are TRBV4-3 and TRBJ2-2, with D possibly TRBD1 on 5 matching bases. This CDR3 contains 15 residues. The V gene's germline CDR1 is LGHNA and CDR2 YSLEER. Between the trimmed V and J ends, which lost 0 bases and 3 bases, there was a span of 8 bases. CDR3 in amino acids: CASSQDRGYTGELFF. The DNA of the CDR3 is TGCGCCAGCAGCCAAGATAGGGGATACACCGGGGAGCTGTTTTTT.

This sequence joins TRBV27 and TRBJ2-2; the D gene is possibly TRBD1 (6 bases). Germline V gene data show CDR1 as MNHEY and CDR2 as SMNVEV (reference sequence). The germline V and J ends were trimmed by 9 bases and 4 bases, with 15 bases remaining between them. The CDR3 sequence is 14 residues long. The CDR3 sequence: CARKTGFRTGELFF. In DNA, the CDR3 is TGTGCCAGAAAAACAGGGTTCCGCACCGGGGAGCTGTTTTTT.

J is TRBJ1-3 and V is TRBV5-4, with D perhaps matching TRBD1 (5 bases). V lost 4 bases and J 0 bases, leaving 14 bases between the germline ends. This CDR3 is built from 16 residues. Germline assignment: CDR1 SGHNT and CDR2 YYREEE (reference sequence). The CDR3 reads CASSTGGPSSGNTIYF. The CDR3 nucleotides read TGTGCCAGCAGCACCGGGGGACCCAGCTCTGGAAACACCATATATTTT.

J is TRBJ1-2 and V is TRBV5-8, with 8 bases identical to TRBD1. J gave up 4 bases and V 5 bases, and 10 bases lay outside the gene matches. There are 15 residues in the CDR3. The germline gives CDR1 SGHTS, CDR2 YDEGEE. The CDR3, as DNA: TGTGCCAGCAGACGGGACAGGCTAGGTGGCTATGGCTACACCTTC. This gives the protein CASRRDRLGGYGYTF.

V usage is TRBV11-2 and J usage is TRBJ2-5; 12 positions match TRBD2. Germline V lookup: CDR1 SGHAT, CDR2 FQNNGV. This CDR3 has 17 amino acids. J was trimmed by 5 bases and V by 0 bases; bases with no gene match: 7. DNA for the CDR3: TGTGCCAGCAGCTTAGAGAGGGCTAGCGGGGGGGCGGAGACCCAGTACTTC. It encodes CASSLERASGGAETQYF.

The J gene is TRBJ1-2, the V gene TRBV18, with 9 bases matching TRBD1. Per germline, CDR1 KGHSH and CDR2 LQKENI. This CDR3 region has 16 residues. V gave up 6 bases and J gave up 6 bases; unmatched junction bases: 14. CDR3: CASSPASTGGADGYTF. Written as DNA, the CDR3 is TGTGCCAGCTCCCCGGCCTCCACAGGGGGCGCGGATGGCTACACCTTC.

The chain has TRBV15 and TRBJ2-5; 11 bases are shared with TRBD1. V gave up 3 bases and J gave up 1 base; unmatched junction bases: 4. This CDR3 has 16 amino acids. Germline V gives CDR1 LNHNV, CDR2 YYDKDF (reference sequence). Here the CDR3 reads CATSSVGQGVQETQYF. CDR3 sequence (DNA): TGTGCCACCAGCAGCGTGGGACAGGGGGTCCAAGAGACCCAGTACTTC. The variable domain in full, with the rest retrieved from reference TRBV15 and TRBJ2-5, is DAMVIQNPRYQVTQFGKPVTLSCSQTLNHNVMYWYQQKSSQAPKLLFHYYDKDFNNEADTPDNFQSRRPNTSFCFLDIRSPGLGDTAMYLCATSSVGQGVQETQYFGPGTRLLVL.

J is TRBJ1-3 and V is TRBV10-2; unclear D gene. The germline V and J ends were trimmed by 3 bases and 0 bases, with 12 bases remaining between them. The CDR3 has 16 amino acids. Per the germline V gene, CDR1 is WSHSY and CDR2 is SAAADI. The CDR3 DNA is TGCGCCAGCAGTGATGTGAGGTACCCCTCTGGAAACACCATATATTTT. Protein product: CASSDVRYPSGNTIYF.

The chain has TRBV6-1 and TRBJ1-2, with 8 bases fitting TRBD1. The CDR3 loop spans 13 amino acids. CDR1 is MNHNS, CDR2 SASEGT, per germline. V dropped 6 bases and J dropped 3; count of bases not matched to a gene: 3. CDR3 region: CASSGQGYYGYTF. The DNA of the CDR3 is TGTGCCAGCAGCGGACAGGGATACTATGGCTACACCTTC.

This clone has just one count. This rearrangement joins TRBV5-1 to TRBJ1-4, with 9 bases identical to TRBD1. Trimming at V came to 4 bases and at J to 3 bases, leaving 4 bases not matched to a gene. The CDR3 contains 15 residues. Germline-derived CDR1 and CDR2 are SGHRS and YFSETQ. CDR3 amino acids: CASSRDRVANEKLFF. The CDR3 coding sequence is TGCGCCAGCAGCCGGGACAGGGTGGCTAATGAAAAACTGTTTTTT.

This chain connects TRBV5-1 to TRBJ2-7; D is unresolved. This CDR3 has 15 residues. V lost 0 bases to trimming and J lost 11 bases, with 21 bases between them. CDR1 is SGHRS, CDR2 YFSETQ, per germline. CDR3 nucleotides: TGCGCCAGCAGCTTGGATGGTGACAAAGCTACGAGAGAGTACTTC. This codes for CASSLDGDKATREYF.

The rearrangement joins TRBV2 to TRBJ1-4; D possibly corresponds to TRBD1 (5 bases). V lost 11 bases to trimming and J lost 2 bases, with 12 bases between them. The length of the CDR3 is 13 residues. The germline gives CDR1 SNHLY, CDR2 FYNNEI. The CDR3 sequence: CALRRGTNEKLFF. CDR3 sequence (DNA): TGTGCCCTACGGCGGGGCACTAATGAAAAACTGTTTTTT.

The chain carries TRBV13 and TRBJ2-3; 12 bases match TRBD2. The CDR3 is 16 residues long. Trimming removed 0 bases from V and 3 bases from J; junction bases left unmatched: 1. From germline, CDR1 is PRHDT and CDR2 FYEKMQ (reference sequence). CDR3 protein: CASSLGTSGGTDTQYF. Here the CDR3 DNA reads TGTGCCAGCAGCTTAGGGACTAGCGGGGGTACAGATACGCAGTATTTT.

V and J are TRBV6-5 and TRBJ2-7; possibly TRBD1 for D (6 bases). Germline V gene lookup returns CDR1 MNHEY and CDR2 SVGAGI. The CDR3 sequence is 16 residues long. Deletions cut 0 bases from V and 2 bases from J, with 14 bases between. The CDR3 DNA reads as TGTGCCAGCAGTTACTCGAAGGGCAGGGGAACCTACGAGCAGTACTTC. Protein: CASSYSKGRGTYEQYF.

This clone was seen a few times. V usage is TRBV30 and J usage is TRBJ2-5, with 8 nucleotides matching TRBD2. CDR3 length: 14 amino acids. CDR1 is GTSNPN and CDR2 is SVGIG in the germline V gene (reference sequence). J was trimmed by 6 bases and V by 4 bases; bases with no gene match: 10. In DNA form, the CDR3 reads TGTGCCTGGAATCGGGGGCCGGGGGGGAAGACCCAGTACTTC. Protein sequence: CAWNRGPGGKTQYF.

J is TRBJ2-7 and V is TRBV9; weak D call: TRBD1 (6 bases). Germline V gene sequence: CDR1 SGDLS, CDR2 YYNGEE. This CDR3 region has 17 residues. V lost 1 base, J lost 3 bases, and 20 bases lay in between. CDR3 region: CASSVIGGQKRFYEQYF. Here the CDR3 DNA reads TGTGCCAGCAGCGTAATTGGAGGACAGAAACGATTCTACGAGCAGTACTTC.

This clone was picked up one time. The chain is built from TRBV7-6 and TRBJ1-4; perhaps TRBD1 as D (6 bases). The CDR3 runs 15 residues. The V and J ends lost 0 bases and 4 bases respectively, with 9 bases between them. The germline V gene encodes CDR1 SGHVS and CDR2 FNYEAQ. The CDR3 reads CASSLANRVNEKLFF. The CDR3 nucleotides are TGTGCCAGCAGCTTAGCGAACAGGGTTAATGAAAAACTGTTTTTT.

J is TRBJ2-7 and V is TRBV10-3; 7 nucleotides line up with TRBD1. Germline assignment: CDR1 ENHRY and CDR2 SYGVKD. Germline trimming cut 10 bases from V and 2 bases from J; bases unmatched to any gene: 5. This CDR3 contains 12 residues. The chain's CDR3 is CATRTGTYEQYF. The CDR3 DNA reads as TGTGCCACCCGGACAGGAACCTACGAGCAGTACTTC.

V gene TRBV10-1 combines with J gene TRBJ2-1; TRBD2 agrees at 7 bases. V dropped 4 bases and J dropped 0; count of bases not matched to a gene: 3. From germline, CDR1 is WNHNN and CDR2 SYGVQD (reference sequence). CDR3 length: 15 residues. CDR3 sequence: CASSVGGSSYNEQFF. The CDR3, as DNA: TGCGCCAGCAGTGTTGGCGGGAGCTCCTACAATGAGCAGTTCTTC.

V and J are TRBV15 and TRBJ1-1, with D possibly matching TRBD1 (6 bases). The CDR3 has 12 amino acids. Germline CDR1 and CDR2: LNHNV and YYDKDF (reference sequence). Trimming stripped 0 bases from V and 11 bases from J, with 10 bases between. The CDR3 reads CATSRDDRTAFF. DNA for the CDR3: TGTGCCACCAGCAGAGATGACAGGACGGCTTTCTTT.

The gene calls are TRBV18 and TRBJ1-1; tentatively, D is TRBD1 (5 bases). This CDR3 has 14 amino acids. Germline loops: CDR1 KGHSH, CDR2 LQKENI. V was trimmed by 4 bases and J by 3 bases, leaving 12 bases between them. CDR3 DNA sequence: TGTGCCAGCTCACGTACTGACAGATACACTGAAGCTTTCTTT. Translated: CASSRTDRYTEAFF.

DNA of the CDR3: TGTGCCAGCAGTGAAGAGGGACAGGGGGCTTTGGGCTACACCTTC. Translating it yields CASSEEGQGALGYTF. The chain is built from TRBV6-1 and TRBJ1-2; 12 bases agree with TRBD1. The CDR3 has 15 amino acids. V shed 1 base, J shed 8 bases, and the junction held 5 bases outside the gene matches. The V gene's germline CDR1 is MNHNS and CDR2 SASEGT.

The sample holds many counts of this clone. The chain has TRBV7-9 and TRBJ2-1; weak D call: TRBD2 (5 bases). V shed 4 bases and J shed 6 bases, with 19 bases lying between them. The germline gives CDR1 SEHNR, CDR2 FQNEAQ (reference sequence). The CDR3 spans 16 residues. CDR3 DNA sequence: TGTGCCAGCAGCTCGATCGACGGACTCGCTCGCAATGAGCAGTTCTTC. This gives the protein CASSSIDGLARNEQFF.

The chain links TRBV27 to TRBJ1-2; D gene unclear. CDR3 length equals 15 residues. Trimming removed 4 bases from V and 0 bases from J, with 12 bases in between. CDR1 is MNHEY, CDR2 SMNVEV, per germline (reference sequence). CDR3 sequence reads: CASSSEGLANYGYTF. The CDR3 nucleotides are TGTGCCAGCAGTTCAGAGGGCTTAGCTAACTATGGCTACACCTTC.

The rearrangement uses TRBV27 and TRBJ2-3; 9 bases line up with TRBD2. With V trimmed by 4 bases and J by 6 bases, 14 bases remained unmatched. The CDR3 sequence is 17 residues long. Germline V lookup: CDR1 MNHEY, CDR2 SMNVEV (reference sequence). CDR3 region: CASSSTPLAGLRDTQYF. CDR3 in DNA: TGTGCCAGCAGTTCCACCCCTCTAGCGGGGCTGCGGGATACGCAGTATTTT.

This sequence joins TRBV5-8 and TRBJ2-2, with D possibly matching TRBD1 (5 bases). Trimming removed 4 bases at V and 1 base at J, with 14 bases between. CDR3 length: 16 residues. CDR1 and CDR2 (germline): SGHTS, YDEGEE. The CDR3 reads CASSPRGRVNTGELFF. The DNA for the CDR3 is TGTGCCAGCAGCCCCCGCGGCAGGGTGAACACCGGGGAGCTGTTTTTT.

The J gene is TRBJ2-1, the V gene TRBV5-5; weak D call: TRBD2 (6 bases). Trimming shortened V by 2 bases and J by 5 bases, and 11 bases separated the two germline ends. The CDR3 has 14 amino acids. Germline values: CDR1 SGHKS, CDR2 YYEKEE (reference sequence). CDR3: CASSFYVADNEQFF. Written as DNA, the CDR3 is TGTGCCAGCAGCTTTTACGTAGCGGACAATGAGCAGTTCTTC.

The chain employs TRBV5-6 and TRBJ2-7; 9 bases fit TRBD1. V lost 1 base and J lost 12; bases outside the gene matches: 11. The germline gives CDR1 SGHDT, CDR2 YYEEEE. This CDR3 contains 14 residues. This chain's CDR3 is CASSLSGTGTAPYF. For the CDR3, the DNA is TGTGCCAGCAGCTTGTCCGGGACAGGGACAGCCCCGTACTTC.

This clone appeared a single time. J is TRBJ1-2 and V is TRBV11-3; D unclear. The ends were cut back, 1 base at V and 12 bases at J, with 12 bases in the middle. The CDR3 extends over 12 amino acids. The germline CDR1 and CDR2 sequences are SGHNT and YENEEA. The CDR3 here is CASSLGANQHTF. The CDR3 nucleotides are TGTGCCAGCAGCTTAGGGGCCAATCAGCACACCTTC.

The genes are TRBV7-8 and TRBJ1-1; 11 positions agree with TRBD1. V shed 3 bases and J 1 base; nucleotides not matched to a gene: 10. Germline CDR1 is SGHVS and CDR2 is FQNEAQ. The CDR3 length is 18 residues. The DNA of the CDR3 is TGTGCCAGCAGCTTCATAGGACAGGGGGCAAAGAAGAACACTGAAGCTTTCTTT. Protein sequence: CASSFIGQGAKKNTEAFF.